One and the same sample provided the 19 T cell receptor beta chains below, sequenced in a study of blood T cell repertoires in COVID-19. Only in-frame clones appear in the TCRdb table, and some are missing; sequencing was by immunoSEQ multiplex PCR. Of about 59,000 clones detected, about 70% appear once; the ten largest clones hold 11% to 15%. The material sequenced was peripheral blood. These receptors were obtained from a woman between 65 and 79 years old with acute or convalescent COVID-19.

The chain employs TRBV30 and TRBJ1-1; 7 bases fit TRBD1. The V gene's germline CDR1 is GTSNPN and CDR2 SVGIG (reference sequence). Trimming removed 1 base from V and 0 bases from J; junction bases left unmatched: 5. CDR3 length: 15 amino acids. In DNA, the CDR3 is TGTGCCTGGAGTGCACAGGGGTGGGTGAACACTGAAGCTTTCTTT. This gives the protein CAWSAQGWVNTEAFF.

The J gene is TRBJ2-4, the V gene TRBV7-6; 10 bases are shared with TRBD1. The CDR3 is 14 residues long. The J segment lost 6 bases and the V segment lost 6 bases, leaving 5 bases of the junction unmatched. The germline CDR1 and CDR2 sequences are SGHVS and FNYEAQ. For the CDR3, the DNA is TGTGCCAGCAGTACGACAGGGGGCCGAAACATTCAGTACTTC. Its translation is CASSTTGGRNIQYF.

This chain joins TRBV19 and TRBJ1-2, with 8 bases matching TRBD1. Germline-derived CDR1 and CDR2 are LNHDA and SQIVND (reference sequence). After removal of 4 bases from V and 4 bases from J, the junction contained 5 bases not matched to a gene. The CDR3 sequence is 14 residues long. The CDR3 spells CASSTGDRGYGYTF. DNA of the CDR3: TGTGCCAGTAGTACCGGAGACAGGGGCTATGGCTACACCTTC.

In its sample, this clone was seen once. This chain's CDR3 is CASSGSGGWFYGYTF. The CDR3 nucleotides read TGTGCCAGCAGCGGCTCTGGGGGGTGGTTTTATGGCTACACCTTC. The chain is built from TRBV7-9 and TRBJ1-2; tentatively, D is TRBD1 (5 bases). This CDR3 has 15 amino acids. Germline V gene sequence: CDR1 SEHNR, CDR2 FQNEAQ (reference sequence). Trimming stripped 5 bases from V and 5 bases from J, with 18 bases between.

This clone appeared once. The chain combines TRBV6-5 with TRBJ1-5, with D hard to call. Germline assignment: CDR1 MNHEY and CDR2 SVGAGI. There are 14 residues in the CDR3. Between the trimmed V and J ends, which lost 2 bases and 5 bases, there was a span of 10 bases. The CDR3 here is CASSYVEAYQPQHF. CDR3 nucleotides: TGTGCCAGCAGTTACGTCGAGGCTTATCAGCCCCAGCATTTT.

This clone came up once. Here the CDR3 DNA reads TGCAGCGTTCGCGGACTAGCGGGGGGGCAAGGGTACAATGAGCAGTTCTTC. Its protein product is CSVRGLAGGQGYNEQFF. This chain links TRBV29-1 with TRBJ2-1; 15 positions match TRBD2. From germline, CDR1 is SQVTM and CDR2 ANQGSEA. The trim removed 5 bases at V and 4 bases at J, leaving 9 bases unmatched. CDR3 size: 17 residues.

A remark on this clone: Other DNA sequences within the sample encode an identical CDR3. J is TRBJ2-2 and V is TRBV6-5; 7 nucleotides line up with TRBD1. Germline V gene data show CDR1 as MNHEY and CDR2 as SVGAGI. This CDR3 spans 15 amino acids. J was trimmed by 1 base and V by 6 bases; bases with no gene match: 5. The CDR3 protein is CASRPGQMNTGELFF. CDR3 bases: TGTGCCAGCAGACCGGGACAGATGAACACCGGGGAGCTGTTTTTT.

The rearrangement uses TRBV2 and TRBJ2-1; 7 positions agree with TRBD1. From germline, CDR1 is SNHLY and CDR2 FYNNEI. The CDR3 extends over 13 amino acids. The V gene end was trimmed by 4 bases and the J gene end by 11 bases; junction bases not matched to a gene: 8. CDR3 protein: CASSAGLDRKQFF. The CDR3 bases are TGTGCCAGCAGTGCTGGCTTGGACAGGAAGCAGTTCTTC.

The gene calls are TRBV25-1 and TRBJ1-1; D possibly corresponds to TRBD1 (5 bases). V was trimmed by 6 bases and J by 7 bases, leaving 15 bases between them. This CDR3 has 13 residues. Germline V gene data show CDR1 as MGHDK and CDR2 as SYGVNS. Here the CDR3 reads CASSIGVPGEAFF. CDR3 in DNA: TGTGCCAGCAGCATAGGGGTTCCAGGTGAAGCTTTCTTT.

The J gene is TRBJ2-2, the V gene TRBV2; possible D gene TRBD1, 5 bases. This CDR3 has 13 amino acids. V dropped 7 bases and J dropped 6 bases, with 12 bases sitting between them. Per the germline V gene, CDR1 is SNHLY and CDR2 is FYNNEI. CDR3: CASNPTEAGELFF. The DNA of the CDR3 is TGTGCCAGCAACCCGACAGAAGCCGGGGAGCTGTTTTTT. The full variable domain, in which reference TRBV2 and TRBJ2-2 provide the parts outside the CDR3, is EPEVTQTPSHQVTQMGQEVILRCVPISNHLYFYWYRQILGQKVEFLVSFYNNEISEKSEIFDDQFSVERPDGSNFTLKIRSTKLEDSAMYFCASNPTEAGELFFGEGSRLTVL.

The chain links TRBV30 to TRBJ1-1; D is ambiguous. This CDR3 spans 13 amino acids. Germline V gives CDR1 GTSNPN, CDR2 SVGIG (reference sequence). Between the trimmed V and J ends, which lost 3 bases and 5 bases, there was a span of 13 bases. In nucleotides, the CDR3 is TGTGCCTGGAGCCCGGGCCGGGGAACTGAAGCTTTCTTT. It is translated as CAWSPGRGTEAFF.

The rearrangement links TRBV7-3 to TRBJ2-7; D may be TRBD2 (5 bases). Germline V gene data show CDR1 as SGHTA and CDR2 as FQGTGA. With 4 bases removed from V and 4 bases from J, the gap between germline ends came to 11 bases. The CDR3 has 13 amino acids. CDR3 DNA sequence: TGTGCCAGCAGCTCCTCCCGAGGGTACGAGCAGTACTTC. It is translated as CASSSSRGYEQYF.

J is TRBJ1-1 and V is TRBV7-9, with D perhaps TRBD1 (6 bases). Germline CDR1 and CDR2: SEHNR and FQNEAQ (reference sequence). Trimming pared 4 bases from V and 5 bases from J, leaving 14 bases between. The CDR3 consists of 14 residues. The CDR3 nucleotides are TGTGCCAGCAGCTCCCGGACAGCCGGGACTGAAGCTTTCTTT. Its translation is CASSSRTAGTEAFF.

The rearrangement links TRBV30 to TRBJ2-7; possible D gene TRBD1, 6 bases. Looked up from germline, CDR1 is GTSNPN and CDR2 is SVGIG (reference sequence). Deletions cut 3 bases from V and 0 bases from J, with 12 bases between. The CDR3 extends over 14 amino acids. The CDR3 protein is CAWSVNRVSYEQYF. CDR3 nucleotides: TGTGCCTGGAGCGTCAACAGGGTCTCCTACGAGCAGTACTTC.

The chain carries TRBV30 and TRBJ1-2; 7 positions agree with TRBD1. Losses at the gene ends were 5 bases for V and 7 bases for J; bases not matched to a gene: 10. Looked up from germline, CDR1 is GTSNPN and CDR2 is SVGIG (reference sequence). The CDR3 is 13 residues long. The CDR3 spells CAWRLNRGGGYTF. The DNA of the CDR3 is TGTGCCTGGCGGCTGAACAGGGGTGGTGGCTACACCTTC. Looking up the rest from reference TRBV30 and TRBJ1-2 gives the full variable domain: SQTIHQWPATLVQPVGSPLSLECTVEGTSNPNLYWYRQAAGRGLQLLFYSVGIGQISSEVPQNLSASRPQDRQFILSSKKLLLSDSGFYLCAWRLNRGGGYTFGSGTRLTVV.

The chain has TRBV19 and TRBJ1-2, with TRBD1 matching over 7 bases. The germline V gene has CDR1 LNHDA and CDR2 SQIVND (reference sequence). The trim removed 6 bases at V and 0 bases at J, leaving 10 bases unmatched. The CDR3 loop spans 16 amino acids. CDR3 sequence: CASRSPGQRSNYGYTF. The CDR3, as DNA: TGTGCCAGTAGGTCGCCGGGACAGAGGTCTAACTATGGCTACACCTTC.

The chain recombines TRBV19 with TRBJ2-1; TRBD2 might be the D (5 bases). V lost 6 bases, J lost 0 bases, and 15 bases lay in between. The CDR3 loop spans 16 amino acids. CDR1 LNHDA and CDR2 SQIVND come from the germline V gene (reference sequence). CDR3 bases: TGTGCCAGTAGGGGCGATAGTACTAGCTCCTACAATGAGCAGTTCTTC. Translation gives CASRGDSTSSYNEQFF. Supplemented by reference TRBV19 and TRBJ2-1, the full variable domain reads DGGITQSPKYLFRKEGQNVTLSCEQNLNHDAMYWYRQDPGQGLRLIYYSQIVNDFQKGDIAEGYSVSREKKESFPLTVTSAQKNPTAFYLCASRGDSTSSYNEQFFGPGTRLTVL.

The chain is built from TRBV27 and TRBJ2-7, with TRBD2 identical over 9 bases. Trimming took 2 bases from V and 4 from J; bases not matched to a gene: 6. The V gene's germline CDR1 is MNHEY and CDR2 SMNVEV (reference sequence). The CDR3 has 15 residues. The chain's CDR3 is CASSLMVSGGYEQYF. CDR3 sequence (DNA): TGTGCCAGCAGTTTAATGGTTAGCGGGGGTTACGAGCAGTACTTC.

The V gene is TRBV27, the J gene TRBJ2-3; 7 bases match TRBD1. This CDR3 region has 15 residues. The germline V gene encodes CDR1 MNHEY and CDR2 SMNVEV (reference sequence). With V trimmed by 6 bases and J by 2 bases, 8 bases remained unmatched. As DNA, the CDR3 is TGTGCCAGCAGGGATTGGACAGGACCCACAGATACGCAGTATTTT. Its translation is CASRDWTGPTDTQYF.